This note documents a single T cell receptor (beta chain) sequence. Its antigen is still unknown. The data stem from a study of T cell responses to AZD1222 COVID-19 vaccine. Samples with a second dose at about 4 or about 12 weeks were pooled together. Data came from immunoSEQ multiplex PCR; TCRdb stores just in-frame clones and leaves some out. The sample has 65,000 to 100,000 clones; 75% to 95% are singletons. Study results and limitations: A mostly white British donor set with more females was recruited, and clonal diversity was possibly underestimated. Regions 160-218 and 743-854 dominated among vaccine-associated CD4 TCRs spanning spike.

Sequencing used peripheral blood, obtained 28 days after the second AZD1222 dose. The sequence was obtained from an adult who received the AZD1222 COVID-19 vaccine.

CDR3 sequence reads: CASSPSGEVKNIQYF. The CDR3 nucleotides are TGTGCCAGCTCACCGTCGGGAGAGGTCAAAAACATTCAGTACTTC. This chain links TRBV18 with TRBJ2-4; TRBD2 is a possible D gene (6 bases). V lost 3 bases and J lost 3, with 12 bases in between. CDR1 is KGHSH and CDR2 is LQKENI in the germline V gene. The CDR3 has 15 amino acids. The whole variable domain, filled in from reference TRBV18 and TRBJ2-4, reads NAGVMQNPRHLVRRRGQEARLRCSPMKGHSHVYWYRQLPEEGLKFMVYLQKENIIDESGMPKERFSAEFPKEGPSILRIQQVVRGDSAAYFCASSPSGEVKNIQYFGAGTRLSVL.